What follows is one TCR beta chain and its context. What it binds is unknown. This sample was taken from a study of cytomegalovirus exposure and HLA in healthy donors. Vbeta (60) and Jbeta (13) primers were used in the PCR. Sequencing used immunoSEQ multiplex PCR; TCRdb keeps in-frame clones, though not all of them. The table lists about 130,000 clones. This CDR3 has 12 amino acids. The V end lost 4 bases, the J end lost 3 bases, and 7 bases lay between the germline ends. Germline V gene lookup returns CDR1 LNHDA and CDR2 SQIVND (reference sequence). General observations from the study: TCR beta sequences numbering under 20,000 were associated with HLA alleles at 0.05 false discovery rate in a later analysis.

The V call is TRBV19, the J call TRBJ2-7; no definite D call. Sequencing input: PBMCs. This TCR derives from a man younger than 45 in good health and CMV-seronegative. CDR3 protein: CASSTRGYEQYF. The CDR3, as DNA: TGTGCCAGTAGTACCCGCGGCTACGAGCAGTACTTC.